This T cell receptor (beta chain) was identified in a study of T cell changes during pregnancy in multiple sclerosis. Clones were read by immunoSEQ multiplex PCR, and TCRdb kept only the in-frame ones, dropping some. Of roughly 45,000 clones in the sample, about 94% were seen once. The TCR comes from a female donor with multiple sclerosis, enrolled in a pregnancy study. The sequenced sample was CD8+ T cells from peripheral blood mononuclear cells, obtained after pregnancy.

CDR3: CASSPDTYYEQYF. CDR3 nucleotide sequence: TGTGCCAGCAGTCCAGACACCTACTACGAGCAGTACTTC. V and J are TRBV2 and TRBJ2-7; no clear D. V was clipped by 5 bases and J by 3 bases, with 11 bases between them. Looked up from germline, CDR1 is SNHLY and CDR2 is FYNNEI. This CDR3 has 13 amino acids. The full variable domain, its missing parts supplied by reference TRBV2 and TRBJ2-7, is EPEVTQTPSHQVTQMGQEVILRCVPISNHLYFYWYRQILGQKVEFLVSFYNNEISEKSEIFDDQFSVERPDGSNFTLKIRSTKLEDSAMYFCASSPDTYYEQYFGPGTRLTVT.